A single T cell receptor (beta chain) is shown here with its context. Trimming cost V 1 base and J 6 bases, with 6 bases left between them. Per the germline V gene, CDR1 is SGHNT and CDR2 is YENEEA. The CDR3 loop spans 12 amino acids. This sample stems from a study of blood T cell repertoires in COVID-19. Study background: Italy, Spain and the United States were the sources of the convalescent and acute COVID-19 samples. PBMCs, B-cell-depleted T cells, or T cells were the source of the cDNA or gDNA that made up the material.

In the original workflow: Amplification from reference gene primers served as the basis for estimated nucleated cell counts. Profiled with immunoSEQ multiplex PCR; TCRdb holds only in-frame clones, not every one. The DNA was the basis for D and trimming; V, J and clone size are from that table. The data show around 270,000 clones, with about 87% seen just once and over 3% held by the top ten. V and J are TRBV11-3 and TRBJ1-1; no reliable D call. This TCR derives from a woman in her thirties or forties who had been exposed to COVID-19. Sequencing was done on a sample of PBMCs or T cells enriched from blood (not recorded which). As DNA, the CDR3 is TGTGCCAGCAGCTTAGGGGCTTCTGAAGCTTTCTTT. Protein sequence: CASSLGASEAFF.